The sequence of this T cell receptor beta chain was determined in a study of breast tumors, draining lymph nodes, adjacent tissues. Each CDR3 protein is one row after TCRdb ran MiXCR on the multiplex PCR reads. The sample shows about 180,000 distinct CDR3 sequences, about 33% of them seen only once. This clonotype was found many times. Its specificity is unknown. Study outcomes and limitations: Findings are consistent with lymph node origin and intratumoral expansion of most tumor T cells. Luminal-like breast cancer showed significantly higher tumor–nontumor repertoire similarity than basal-like. Compared with lymph nodes, tumors were less diverse; compared with nontumor tissue, more.

Germline V gene data show CDR1 as DFQATT and CDR2 as SNEGSKA (reference sequence). V lost 3 bases to trimming and J lost 1 base; unmatched junction nucleotides: 2. The CDR3 consists of 15 residues. Samples came from axillary lymph nodes draining the breast cancer. The rearrangement joins TRBV20-1 to TRBJ2-7, with 14 nucleotides matching TRBD2. The clonotype originates from a female donor with breast cancer. Some clones in this sample may be carry-over from other donors' samples. The sequencing sample was made of axillary lymph node tissue. CDR3 sequence: CSASGTSGGSYEQYF. As DNA, the CDR3 is TGCAGTGCTAGCGGGACTAGCGGGGGATCCTACGAGCAGTACTTC.